This T cell receptor (beta chain) stems from a study of Ad26.COV2.S vaccination and SARS-CoV-2 variants (dated by TCRdb to the early 2020s). Background for the entire study: Vaccine-arm donors were drawn from COV1001, a multicentre, randomized, double-blind, placebo-controlled phase I-IIa trial of Ad26.COV2.S in healthy adults. Ad26.COV2.S was administered intramuscularly at 5 x 10^10 or 1 x 10^11 viral particles, either as a single shot or as two shots given 56 days apart. Sequencing of the TCRbeta repertoire served to evaluate the specificity and breadth of SARS-CoV-2-reactive T cell receptors following Ad26.COV2.S vaccination. The TCR-sequenced set comprised approximately 32 samples: about 19 Ad26.COV2.S vaccine recipients, 5 placebo recipients and 8 SARS-CoV-2 convalescent individuals. Participants in the trial were split at random into five groups of five each, receiving low-dose or high-dose Ad26.COV2.S once or twice, or else placebo on both occasions. Throughout the experiments and outcome assessment, investigators stayed blinded to trial group allocation.

The research as a whole found: Vaccine and placebo recipients had similar non-spike TCR breadth, a finding consistent with the vaccine containing only spike. The authors noted that total T cell responses may have been underestimated by the TCR breadth and depth analyses. After vaccination, substantial breadth of spike-specific CD8+ and CD4+ T cell responses was reported. Spike-specific TCR breadth was higher in Ad26.COV2.S recipients than in placebo recipients (P = 0.0014). Comparing responses between vaccine doses or regimens was not something the study was powered to do.

The immunoSEQ Assay was used to sequence TCRbeta CDR3 regions. After extraction, genomic DNA underwent amplification by bias-controlled multiplex PCR, followed by high-throughput sequencing. The study's own analysis went as follows. Collapsing and filtering of sequences were performed to quantify the absolute abundance of each unique TCRbeta CDR3 region. Usable DNA was measured by amplifying reference genes present in all nucleated cells, and TCRbeta template counts were normalized to that usable DNA to estimate T cell fraction. Repertoire TCRs were annotated as SARS-CoV-2-specific by exact matching of V gene, CDR3 amino acid sequence and J gene to a known reactive TCR set. The reference SARS-CoV-2 TCR set came from MIRA and was filtered for enrichment in COVID-19-positive ImmuneCODE repertoires, removing public or cross-reactive TCRs. Using the MIRA antigens, annotated TCRs were further analysed by specific ORF or by position within an ORF. Depth was the summed frequency of annotated unique rearrangements, while breadth was defined as annotated unique rearrangements over total unique productive rearrangements. TCR breadth was compared between groups using two-sided Wilcoxon rank-sum tests. TCRdb obtained this table from immuneACCESS and retained in-frame rearrangements with V and J assigned. These tables miss some clones; where compared with another copy, unresolved V genes account for less than half of the shortfall, and the remainder is unexplained. V and J calls and clone size are those listed in that table; D and trimming were worked out from the DNA. The sample includes around 300,000 clones, with around nine tenths observed a single time. Roughly 10% of the sample goes to the ten largest clones.

This specimen's treatment or condition label, per the study, means: around 19 received Ad26.COV2.S at low or high dose, single or two shots; 5 received placebo; per-sample allocation not given. Repertoires of vaccine and placebo recipients were sequenced from samples taken on day 63 after the first injection. Cohort 1b enrolled fewer than 30 adults aged 18-55 years at a single site in Boston, USA, between 29 July and 7 August 2020. As a vaccine, Ad26.COV2.S was a replication-incompetent adenovirus type 26 vector that expressed a prefusion-stabilized SARS-CoV-2 spike protein derived from the original Wuhan strain. The CDR3 starts with the cysteine, ends with the phenylalanine, and has 11 residues. Just the 33-base CDR3 DNA is kept, in frame starting at base 1. Taken from the germline V gene, the CDR1 and CDR2 loops are MDHEN and SYDVKM. About this clone: Its binding antigen is unknown. An end of the junction differs from the germline gene, which may be a read error.

This receptor chain uses TRBV28 and TRBJ1-2; tentative D gene TRBD1, with 6 bases matching. The TCR was taken from a person aged 18-65 years who received the Ad26.COV2.S COVID-19 vaccine or a placebo. The sequencing here drew on peripheral blood, taken in a trial of Ad26.COV2.S vaccine versus placebo. Here the CDR3 is given as CASSSWTKGHF. The base sequence is TGTGCCAGCAGTTCTTGGACCAAGGGACACTTC.